The clone carrying this T cell receptor (beta chain) has just a few counts. Antigen specificity is unknown. This record comes from a study of post-analysis software for immune sequencing data. Study-level results: The five TRBV segments detected at higher frequency in patients than in controls included TRBV5-6, TRBV5-1 and TRBV20-1.

Libraries were made from TCR beta cDNA, and they carried unique molecular identifiers. TCRdb re-called the PCR reads through MiXCR, storing one row per CDR3 protein. The sample holds fewer than 900,000 distinct CDR3 sequences; about half are singletons and the top ten take 4% to 5%. CDR3 length equals 12 residues. Trimming stripped 2 bases from V and 5 bases from J, with 9 bases between. Germline lookup yields CDR1 GTSNPN and CDR2 SVGIG (reference sequence). The J gene is TRBJ2-5, the V gene TRBV30; D possibly corresponds to TRBD1 (6 bases). This TCR derives from a girl between 5 and 17 years old with multiple sclerosis. Sequencing was done on a sample of blood. CDR3 sequence reads: CAWSSQGETQYF. CDR3 nucleotides: TGTGCCTGGAGTTCACAGGGTGAGACCCAGTACTTC.